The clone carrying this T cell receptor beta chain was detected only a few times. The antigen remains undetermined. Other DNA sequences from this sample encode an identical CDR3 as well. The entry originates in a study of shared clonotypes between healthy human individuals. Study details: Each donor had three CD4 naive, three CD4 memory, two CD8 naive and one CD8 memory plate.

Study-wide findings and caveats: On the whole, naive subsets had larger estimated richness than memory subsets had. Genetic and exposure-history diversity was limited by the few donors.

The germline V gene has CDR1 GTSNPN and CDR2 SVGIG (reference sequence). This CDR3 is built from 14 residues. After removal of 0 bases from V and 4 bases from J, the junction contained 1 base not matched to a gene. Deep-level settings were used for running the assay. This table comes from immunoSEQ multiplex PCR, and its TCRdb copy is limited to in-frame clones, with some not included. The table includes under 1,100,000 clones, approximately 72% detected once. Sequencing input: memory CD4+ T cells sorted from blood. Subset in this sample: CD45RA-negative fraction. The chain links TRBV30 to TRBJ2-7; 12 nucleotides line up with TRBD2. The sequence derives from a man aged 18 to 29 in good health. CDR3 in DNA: TGTGCCTGGAGTGTAACTAGCGGGAGGTACGAGCAGTACTTC. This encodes CAWSVTSGRYEQYF.